This TCR beta chain stems from a study of blood T cells in healthy people across ages. Then a second PCR, running roughly 7 to 11 cycles, was carried out with a sample-barcoded 5' primer and a J-beta primer mix. Unique molecular identifiers of 12 random nucleotides labeled each cDNA. Each CDR3 protein is one row after TCRdb ran MiXCR on the 5' RACE reads. The sample includes approximately 900,000 distinct CDR3 sequences, around 49% of them seen just once. This clonotype was seen a single time. Its specificity is not known. V was cut by 3 bases and J by 6 bases, with 9 bases left in between. The CDR3 extends over 13 amino acids. Overall study results and limits: Higher diversity, along with more naive CD4+ cells, distinguished long-lived donors from aged donors. Calculation of diversity from one million T cells yielded estimates considered to be underestimates. Correlation between TCR beta diversity and naive T cell percentage was strong.

The origin of this receptor is a young man in good health. The rearrangement uses TRBV12-3 or TRBV12-4 and TRBJ1-5; no definite D call. The sequenced sample was blood. CDR3 protein: CASSFSPAQPQHF. DNA of the CDR3: TGTGCCAGCAGTTTCAGTCCCGCTCAGCCCCAGCATTTT.